A selection of T cell receptor beta chains follows, all from one sample in a study of blood T cell repertoires in COVID-19. TCRdb's table, derived via immunoSEQ multiplex PCR, lists solely in-frame clones and lacks some. The sample contains 98,000 or so clones, 60% to 85% of which appear only once. Sequencing was performed on peripheral blood. Receptors were obtained from a woman aged 35 to 49 with acute or convalescent COVID-19. CDR3s include the opening cysteine and the closing phenylalanine or tryptophan. The D gene is left open where the match is weak. Expanded clones are given a class, and other clones once, few, many or no size at all.

d_call	v_call	clone_size	j_call	cdr3_nt	cdr3_aa
NA	TRBV24-1	NA	TRBJ2-1	TGTGCCACCAGTGAGTCAGGGTACAATGAGCAGTTCTTC	CATSESGYNEQFF
NA	TRBV24-1	NA	TRBJ1-1	TGTGCTCCTAGGGGTATGAACACTGAAGCTTTCTTT	CAPRGMNTEAFF
TRBD1	TRBV10-3	NA	TRBJ1-4	TGTGCTTCAATGACAGGGGACAACAAGGGGGAAAAACTGTTTTTT	CASMTGDNKGEKLFF
TRBD1	TRBV18	NA	TRBJ1-5	TGTGCCAGCTCACCAGAAACCGGGACAGGGGGCCAGCCCCAGCATTTT	CASSPETGTGGQPQHF
NA	TRBV7-9	NA	TRBJ2-5	TGTGCCAGCAGCAAACAGGGTCGGGAGACCCAGTACTTC	CASSKQGRETQYF
NA	TRBV5-1	NA	TRBJ2-5	TGCGCCAGCAGCTTGGGGGGGGGCCTCCAAGAGACCCAGTACTTC	CASSLGGGLQETQYF
NA	TRBV13	few	TRBJ2-1	TGTGCCAGCAGCTTAATTTCCCTCGGTGAGCAGTTCTTC	CASSLISLGEQFF
NA	TRBV14	NA	TRBJ1-6	TGTGCCAGCAGCCCCCGGGAGCCGACTCTCCCCCTCCACTTT	CASSPREPTLPLHF
TRBD1	TRBV19	NA	TRBJ1-5	TGTGCCAGTAGTTCGCCGGACAGGTACGATAGCAATCAGCCCCAGCATTTT	CASSSPDRYDSNQPQHF
NA	TRBV6-2/TRBV6-3	NA	TRBJ1-5	TGTGCCAGCAGTATGCTAGGGGAATATAGCAATCAGCCCCAGCATTTT	CASSMLGEYSNQPQHF
NA	TRBV10-3	NA	TRBJ1-3	TGTGCCATCAGGGCTGACACCTCTGGAAACACCATATATTTT	CAIRADTSGNTIYF
NA	TRBV11-1	NA	TRBJ2-3	TGTGCCAGCAGCTTCGGGGATACGCAGTATTTT	CASSFGDTQYF
NA	TRBV11-3	NA	TRBJ1-1	TGTGCCAGCACCCTTATGAGTAGAGCTTTCTTT	CASTLMSRAFF
NA	TRBV10-3	NA	TRBJ1-6	TGTGCCATCAGTGAGTCCGACTTTCCAACCGGCGATTCACCCCTCCACTTT	CAISESDFPTGDSPLHF
TRBD1	TRBV28	NA	TRBJ1-5	TGTGCCAGCAGATCTTCCAGGGGGCTCAATCAGCCCCAGCATTTT	CASRSSRGLNQPQHF
NA	TRBV15	NA	TRBJ2-1	TGTGCCACCAGCGGGGGGGGCCGATCAATGAGGCAGTTCTTC	CATSGGGRSMRQFF
TRBD1	TRBV3-1/TRBV3-2	once	TRBJ2-3	TGTGCCAGCAGCCAACCGGGACAGGGAGCTAGCACAGATACGCAGTATTTT	CASSQPGQGASTDTQYF
TRBD1	TRBV27	NA	TRBJ2-1	TGTGCCAGCAGTTTTACAGGGGCCACGGGTGGGCAGTTCTTC	CASSFTGATGGQFF
NA	TRBV19	NA	TRBJ2-7	TGTGCCAGTCCAAATTCATTAGCAGGGCACCTATACGAGCAGTACTTC	CASPNSLAGHLYEQYF
TRBD2	TRBV7-2	NA	TRBJ2-2	TGTGCCAGCAGCTCCCGGACCGGGGGGTTTGGAACCGGGGAGCTGTTTTTT	CASSSRTGGFGTGELFF